This T cell receptor beta chain was sequenced in a study of blood T cell repertoires in COVID-19 (dated by TCRdb to the early 2020s). Describing the broader study: Samples covering the acute and convalescent phases of COVID-19 were provided by collaborators in the United States, Italy and Spain. The prospective study material was composed of cDNA or gDNA derived from T cells, B-cell-depleted T cells, or PBMCs. Subjects who had been exposed to COVID-19, were actively infected with it, or had recovered from it provided the deeply sampled blood TCRbeta repertoires that made up the dataset. The repertoires were released in a freely available public database intended as a resource for research on the immune response to SARS-CoV-2. The samples were drawn from two sources: the first 160 participants of the ongoing ImmuneRACE study, and 1,200 or so subjects contributed by 6 global collaborators. Sample metadata almost always included a de-identified subject ID, COVID-19 status, age in years and sex. Where HLA class I and class II types were available, the types were taken from metadata supplied by the sample provider, not from assay-based typing. What the study reported, not specific to this receptor: Clinical and demographic metadata were provided uncurated, with the amount varying by source and participant.

TCRbeta CDR3 regions were amplified from genomic DNA by means of the immunoSEQ Assay, a bias-controlled multiplex PCR. Turning to the authors' computational methods: The number of nucleated cells in each sample was estimated by amplification of reference gene primers within the assay. To quantify the absolute abundance of each unique TCRbeta CDR3 rearrangement, sequence reads were collapsed and filtered. Productive Simpson clonality was computed per sample as the square root of Simpson's diversity index over productive rearrangements. TCRdb limited this immuneACCESS table to in-frame rearrangements with V and J called. A share of clones is missing; checked studies link under half to unresolved V genes, and the rest is unexplained. The DNA gave D and trimming, while V, J and clone size come from that table. The sample records 100,000 to 120,000 clones, about 85% of which are singletons. The ten largest clones take up more than 5% of the sample.

Remarks on this clone: The target of this receptor is not known. Base qualities are missing; no much larger clone stands one base away. This CDR3 is also generated by other DNA sequences in the sample.

In Seattle, one collaborating source enrolled patients while the infection was active and tracked those patients longitudinally over the course of disease. Each collaborating institution followed its own protocols to collect whole blood in K2EDTA tubes. For TCRbeta analysis, collaborator samples were shipped as frozen whole blood, as isolated PBMCs, or as DNA extracted from either sample type. The material sequenced was peripheral blood. The sequence was collected from a woman aged 55-70 years with COVID-19, enrolled during active disease.

For the CDR3, the sequence is CASSLGRGQETQYF. The sequenced DNA: TGCGCCAGCAGCTTGGGACGAGGCCAAGAGACCCAGTACTTC. The chain employs TRBV5-1 and TRBJ2-5; the D gene is not confidently resolved. As encoded in the germline V gene, CDR1 is SGHRS while CDR2 is YFSETQ. Including the terminal cysteine and phenylalanine, the CDR3 comprises 14 residues. Only the CDR3 region is kept as DNA, spanning 42 bases read in frame from base 1. The junction shows trimming of 0 bases on V and 1 base on J, plus 7 bases between the germline ends.